The 21 T cell receptor beta chains given below trace back to one sample, sequenced in a study of a mutant IDH1 vaccine in newly diagnosed glioma. Stated time point: week 5, during vaccination. The vaccine gave 300 ug of a 20-mer mutant IDH1 peptide subcutaneously per dose. Assay used: immunoSEQ multiplex PCR; TCRdb lists only in-frame clones, some missing. The sample includes about 36,000 clones, roughly 76% of them seen just once. The antigens of these receptors remain unknown. The sample here was PBMCs, taken from a glioma patient whose treatment included an IDH1 peptide vaccine. These receptors all come from a man aged 50 to 60 with glioma.

The chain is built from TRBV10-3 and TRBJ1-1, with TRBD1 matching over 7 bases. After removal of 4 bases from V and 1 base from J, the junction contained 3 bases not matched to a gene. Germline V gene lookup returns CDR1 ENHRY and CDR2 SYGVKD. This CDR3 is built from 14 residues. The DNA for the CDR3 is TGTGCCATCAGTGGGGGACAGTCGAACACTGAAGCTTTCTTT. It yields the protein CAISGGQSNTEAFF.

The J gene is TRBJ2-2, the V gene TRBV19, with D perhaps matching TRBD2 (7 bases). V lost 5 bases and J lost 5, with 15 bases in between. The length of the CDR3 is 15 residues. Germline-derived CDR1 and CDR2 are LNHDA and SQIVND (reference sequence). Here the CDR3 reads CASSLWGGWTGELFF. CDR3 DNA: TGTGCCAGTAGTCTTTGGGGGGGCTGGACCGGGGAGCTGTTTTTT.

The chain is built from TRBV19 and TRBJ1-5, with D perhaps TRBD1 (5 bases). The CDR3 has 12 residues. Germline V gives CDR1 LNHDA, CDR2 SQIVND (reference sequence). V was pared by 8 bases and J by 5 bases, with 10 bases between. CDR3 nucleotide sequence: TGTGCCAGTGGGACGCAACATCAGCCCCAGCATTTT. It yields the protein CASGTQHQPQHF.

The CDR3 DNA reads TGTGCCTGGCACGGGACGGGCCCGGTGGGGGATGGCTACACCTTC. It yields the protein CAWHGTGPVGDGYTF. The V and J genes are TRBV30 and TRBJ1-2; maybe TRBD1 (5 bases). V was pared by 5 bases and J by 6 bases, with 22 bases between. This CDR3 has 15 amino acids. Per germline, CDR1 GTSNPN and CDR2 SVGIG (reference sequence).

The chain couples TRBV29-1 to TRBJ1-2; TRBD1 matches at 11 bases. The CDR3 length is 13 residues. After removal of 7 bases from V and 4 bases from J, the junction contained 5 bases not matched to a gene. Germline lookup yields CDR1 SQVTM and CDR2 ANQGSEA. CDR3 amino acids: CSARTGGSYGYTF. The CDR3 DNA sequence: TGCAGCGCCCGGACAGGGGGCAGCTATGGCTACACCTTC.

The rearrangement joins TRBV27 to TRBJ2-1; D is perhaps TRBD2 (5 bases). The CDR3 has 14 amino acids. Germline V gene lookup returns CDR1 MNHEY and CDR2 SMNVEV (reference sequence). Trimming took off 7 bases at V and 4 bases at J, with 14 bases between the two ends. The CDR3 region has the DNA TGTGCCAGCAAAGAAAGCGGCTTTTACAATGAGCAGTTCTTC. Encoded protein: CASKESGFYNEQFF.

Only a few counts were recorded for this clone. The J gene is TRBJ1-1, the V gene TRBV5-8; D call uncertain. CDR1 and CDR2 from the germline V gene are SGHTS and YDEGEE. CDR3 length: 14 residues. V dropped 2 bases and J dropped 5 bases, with 13 bases sitting between them. CDR3: CASSFISLWTEAFF. The CDR3 DNA sequence: TGTGCCAGCAGCTTTATATCCCTTTGGACTGAAGCTTTCTTT.

The genes are TRBV7-3 and TRBJ1-1; 9 positions agree with TRBD1. This CDR3 contains 15 residues. Looked up from germline, CDR1 is SGHTA and CDR2 is FQGTGA. With V trimmed by 1 base and J by 1 base, 1 base remained unmatched. CDR3 nucleotides: TGTGCCAGCAGCTTAAGGGGACAGGGGAACACTGAAGCTTTCTTT. It translates to CASSLRGQGNTEAFF.

The table lists this clone with a count of one. The rearrangement uses TRBV5-1 and TRBJ2-7; 10 bases fit TRBD2. Germline V CDR1 and CDR2: SGHRS, YFSETQ. This CDR3 contains 14 residues. Trimming took 1 base from V and 6 from J; bases not matched to a gene: 4. The CDR3 coding sequence is TGCGCCAGCAGCTTGAGCGGGGGGGCTATCGAGCAGTACTTC. Encoded protein: CASSLSGGAIEQYF.

The chain recombines TRBV15 with TRBJ2-3, with 11 positions matching TRBD2. The CDR3 consists of 17 residues. CDR1 LNHNV and CDR2 YYDKDF come from the germline V gene (reference sequence). The V segment lost 5 bases and the J segment 0 bases; nucleotides outside the gene matches: 7. The chain's CDR3 is CATSYARTSGSTDTQYF. As DNA, the CDR3 is TGTGCCACCAGCTATGCCCGGACTAGCGGGAGCACAGATACGCAGTATTTT.

V gene TRBV7-9 combines with J gene TRBJ2-7; tentatively, D is TRBD1 or TRBD2 (5 bases each). Trimming took 7 bases from V and 1 from J, leaving 17 bases between them. This CDR3 has 15 amino acids. CDR1 and CDR2 (germline): SEHNR, FQNEAQ (reference sequence). This CDR3 is CASTPGAGTSYEQYF. CDR3 DNA sequence: TGTGCCAGCACCCCCGGGGCGGGCACGTCCTACGAGCAGTACTTC. Variable domain in full (rest from reference TRBV7-9 and TRBJ2-7): DTGVSQNPRHKITKRGQNVTFRCDPISEHNRLYWYRQTLGQGPEFLTYFQNEAQLEKSRLLSDRFSAERPKGSFSTLEIQRTEQGDSAMYLCASTPGAGTSYEQYFGPGTRLTVT.

The V gene is TRBV5-1, the J gene TRBJ1-6; TRBD1 is a possible D gene (6 bases). The germline V gene encodes CDR1 SGHRS and CDR2 YFSETQ. The CDR3 length is 17 residues. Trimming shortened V by 0 bases and J by 8 bases, and 18 bases separated the two germline ends. The CDR3 here is CASSLEYGRGTYSPLHF. CDR3 in DNA: TGCGCCAGCAGCTTGGAATATGGCAGGGGAACGTATTCACCCCTCCACTTT. Full variable domain (rest looked up from reference TRBV5-1 and TRBJ1-6): KAGVTQTPRYLIKTRGQQVTLSCSPISGHRSVSWYQQTPGQGLQFLFEYFSETQRNKGNFPGRFSGRQFSNSRSEMNVSTLELGDSALYLCASSLEYGRGTYSPLHFGNGTRLTVT.

The chain combines TRBV10-3 with TRBJ1-2, with unresolved D. Trimming removed 3 bases from V and 4 bases from J, with 12 bases in between. Germline lookup yields CDR1 ENHRY and CDR2 SYGVKD. The CDR3 loop spans 14 amino acids. The CDR3 nucleotides read TGTGCCATCAGTGACCTCAGTGACGCCTATGGCTACACCTTC. It translates to CAISDLSDAYGYTF.

This chain connects TRBV9 to TRBJ2-1; tentatively, D is TRBD2 (5 bases). Germline V lookup: CDR1 SGDLS, CDR2 YYNGEE. V was pared by 3 bases and J by 8 bases, with 18 bases between. This CDR3 is 15 amino acids long. CDR3 nucleotide sequence: TGTGCCAGCAGCGGCCGGGAAGGAGAATTCTATGAGCAGTTCTTC. Its protein is CASSGREGEFYEQFF.

This clone has just one count. The chain carries TRBV5-4 and TRBJ1-2; 7 bases align to TRBD1. There are 15 residues in the CDR3. Germline CDR1 SGHNT, CDR2 YYREEE (reference sequence). J gave up 6 bases and V 4 bases, and 12 bases lay outside the gene matches. The CDR3 DNA reads as TGTGCCAGCAGCACTGCGAAGCCCCAGGGGGATGGCTACACCTTC. Translated, it gives CASSTAKPQGDGYTF.

V and J are TRBV4-1 and TRBJ2-5; no clear D gene. The CDR3 covers 18 residues. Germline CDR1 MGHRA, CDR2 YSYEKL. The germline V and J ends were trimmed by 0 bases and 0 bases, with 17 bases remaining between them. CDR3 region: CASSQELSGGRNQETQYF. CDR3 DNA: TGCGCCAGCAGCCAAGAGCTTTCGGGCGGACGGAACCAAGAGACCCAGTACTTC.

J is TRBJ1-3 and V is TRBV19, with D hard to call. The germline V and J ends were trimmed by 5 bases and 0 bases, with 14 bases remaining between them. The germline CDR1 and CDR2 sequences are LNHDA and SQIVND (reference sequence). This CDR3 has 16 residues. CDR3 sequence (DNA): TGTGCCAGTAGTCCTGGGAGGGTGGCCTCTGGAAACACCATATATTTT. Translating it yields CASSPGRVASGNTIYF.

The J gene is TRBJ1-5, the V gene TRBV7-2; D ambiguous. Germline CDR1 reads SGHTA; CDR2 reads FQGNSA. V was trimmed by 0 bases and J by 0 bases, leaving 6 bases between them. The CDR3 runs 15 residues. DNA of the CDR3: TGTGCCAGCAGCTTAGCCGCGTATAGCAATCAGCCCCAGCATTTT. It yields the protein CASSLAAYSNQPQHF.

The rearrangement links TRBV14 to TRBJ2-1; TRBD1 agrees at 11 bases. This CDR3 spans 16 amino acids. Unmatched junction bases numbered 8, after V lost 3 bases and J lost 7 bases. The V gene's germline CDR1 is SGHDN and CDR2 FVKESK. In DNA form, the CDR3 reads TGTGCCAGCAGCCACACTCCGGGACAGGGGGTGAATGAGCAGTTCTTC. This sequence encodes CASSHTPGQGVNEQFF.

In its sample, this clone is medium-sized. The chain is built from TRBV6-4 and TRBJ1-2; D gene ambiguous. The CDR3 sequence is 13 residues long. V gave up 2 bases and J gave up 8 bases, with 12 bases separating them. Germline V gives CDR1 MRHNA, CDR2 SNTAGT. CDR3 nucleotide sequence: TGTGCCAGCAGTGACGGTCAGGCGGGGGGCTACACCTTC. This codes for CASSDGQAGGYTF.

This chain links TRBV6-5 with TRBJ1-2; D call uncertain. CDR3 size: 13 residues. Deletions cut 5 bases from V and 7 bases from J, with 14 bases between. The germline CDR1 and CDR2 sequences are MNHEY and SVGAGI. CDR3 DNA sequence: TGTGCCAGCAGTATCGGACCGGAGTTTGGCTACACCTTC. This encodes CASSIGPEFGYTF.